These T cell receptor beta chains were read from a single sample in a study of control samples from healthy donors and cancer patients. The method was immunoSEQ multiplex PCR; TCRdb's version includes in-frame clones alone and lacks a portion of them. The table lists 400,000 to 450,000 clones, around nine tenths of them singletons, with 5% to 7% in the top ten. Sequencing was carried out using PBMCs. All receptors derive from a man aged 35 to 55 with head and neck cancer. Both conserved end residues are part of each CDR3. The order of the fields is CDR3 DNA, CDR3 protein, D gene, CDR3 length, V gene, J gene, clone size. The D gene is left open where the match is weak. Clone size is shown for a subset of rows, as once, few, many or a class of expanded clone.

CDR3 DNA: TGTGCCAGCAGCTTGGGGCTAGCGGGGGCGGGGCGAGAGACCCAGTACTTC; CDR3 protein: CASSLGLAGAGRETQYF; D gene: TRBD2; CDR3 length: 17; V gene: TRBV5-4; J gene: TRBJ2-5; clone size: once
CDR3 DNA: TGTGCTAGTGGGGGACAGGTCGACGGGGGTGAAGCTTTCTTT; CDR3 protein: CASGGQVDGGEAFF; D gene: TRBD1; CDR3 length: 14; V gene: TRBV12-5; J gene: TRBJ1-1; clone size: .
CDR3 DNA: TGTGCCAGCAGTTTAAACAGGGAGAGCTCACCCCTCCACTTT; CDR3 protein: CASSLNRESSPLHF; D gene: .; CDR3 length: 14; V gene: TRBV27; J gene: TRBJ1-6; clone size: .
CDR3 DNA: TGTGCCAGCAGCCCCCGTCTAGCGGGGGCCACAGATACGCAGTATTTT; CDR3 protein: CASSPRLAGATDTQYF; D gene: TRBD2; CDR3 length: 16; V gene: TRBV9; J gene: TRBJ2-3; clone size: .
CDR3 DNA: TGTGCCAGCAGCTCCGCAGGGGACCGTTTGCCCGCTAGCACAGATACGCAGTATTTT; CDR3 protein: CASSSAGDRLPASTDTQYF; D gene: .; CDR3 length: 19; V gene: TRBV7-2; J gene: TRBJ2-3; clone size: .
CDR3 DNA: TGTGCCAGCTCCGTGAGTGGGCGTACCTACGAGCAGTACTTC; CDR3 protein: CASSVSGRTYEQYF; D gene: .; CDR3 length: 14; V gene: TRBV6-9; J gene: TRBJ2-7; clone size: .
CDR3 DNA: TGTGCCAGCAGCTTAGAGTGGGGGGCCGGGAACACCATATATTTT; CDR3 protein: CASSLEWGAGNTIYF; D gene: .; CDR3 length: 15; V gene: TRBV7-2; J gene: TRBJ1-3; clone size: .
CDR3 DNA: TGTGCCAGCAGGGGCCTGGATACGCAGTATTTT; CDR3 protein: CASRGLDTQYF; D gene: .; CDR3 length: 11; V gene: TRBV6-5; J gene: TRBJ2-3; clone size: .
CDR3 DNA: TGTGCCAGCAGCTTTGTCAGAGGAACTGAAGCTTTCTTT; CDR3 protein: CASSFVRGTEAFF; D gene: .; CDR3 length: 13; V gene: TRBV11-3; J gene: TRBJ1-1; clone size: .
CDR3 DNA: TGTGCCAGCAGTCAAGCCGGGGACATCAACACTGAAGCTTTCTTT; CDR3 protein: CASSQAGDINTEAFF; D gene: .; CDR3 length: 15; V gene: TRBV6-2/TRBV6-3; J gene: TRBJ1-1; clone size: .
CDR3 DNA: TGTGCCAGCAGTGAATGGGCTAGCGGGGGGGATGAGCAGTTCTTC; CDR3 protein: CASSEWASGGDEQFF; D gene: TRBD2; CDR3 length: 15; V gene: TRBV2; J gene: TRBJ2-1; clone size: once
CDR3 DNA: TGTGCCAGCACCCGACAAGGTGAGGGGGCGTACCACGAGCAGTACTTC; CDR3 protein: CASTRQGEGAYHEQYF; D gene: TRBD1; CDR3 length: 16; V gene: TRBV28; J gene: TRBJ2-7; clone size: once
CDR3 DNA: TGTGCCAGCAGTTTAAGGGCAGGGATGGCCACTGAAGCTTTCTTT; CDR3 protein: CASSLRAGMATEAFF; D gene: .; CDR3 length: 15; V gene: TRBV27; J gene: TRBJ1-1; clone size: .
CDR3 DNA: TGTGCCAGCAGACTCCTCACCGGGACAGGGAAGGGCTACACCTTC; CDR3 protein: CASRLLTGTGKGYTF; D gene: TRBD1; CDR3 length: 15; V gene: TRBV2; J gene: TRBJ1-2; clone size: .
CDR3 DNA: TGTGCCAGCAGCGCCCAAAAGGGTGTTCGGGCAGATACGCAGTATTTT; CDR3 protein: CASSAQKGVRADTQYF; D gene: .; CDR3 length: 16; V gene: TRBV7-3; J gene: TRBJ2-3; clone size: once
CDR3 DNA: TGTGCCAGCAGGCGAACCTTCGGTGCCGACGAGCAGTACTTC; CDR3 protein: CASRRTFGADEQYF; D gene: .; CDR3 length: 14; V gene: TRBV7-2; J gene: TRBJ2-7; clone size: few
CDR3 DNA: TGTGCCAGCAGCCTCAGCGGGAGATGGAGCAATGAGCAGTTCTTC; CDR3 protein: CASSLSGRWSNEQFF; D gene: TRBD2; CDR3 length: 15; V gene: TRBV5-4; J gene: TRBJ2-1; clone size: once
CDR3 DNA: TGTGCCAGCAGCTTAGCTGCAGGCTACACCTTC; CDR3 protein: CASSLAAGYTF; D gene: .; CDR3 length: 11; V gene: TRBV11-2; J gene: TRBJ1-2; clone size: .
CDR3 DNA: TGTGCCAGCACCTCACTCGAAGGCGGGGGGCAAAATTCACCCCTCCACTTT; CDR3 protein: CASTSLEGGGQNSPLHF; D gene: .; CDR3 length: 17; V gene: TRBV28; J gene: TRBJ1-6; clone size: .
CDR3 DNA: TGTGCCAGCAGTGAATTGGACAGAGGCTATGGCTACACCTTC; CDR3 protein: CASSELDRGYGYTF; D gene: .; CDR3 length: 14; V gene: TRBV6-1; J gene: TRBJ1-2; clone size: few
CDR3 DNA: TGTGCCACCAGCAGGCCAAAGGGTGGCTACACCTTC; CDR3 protein: CATSRPKGGYTF; D gene: .; CDR3 length: 12; V gene: TRBV15; J gene: TRBJ1-2; clone size: .
CDR3 DNA: TGTGCCAGCAGTTTCTTTAGCAATCAGCCCCAGCATTTT; CDR3 protein: CASSFFSNQPQHF; D gene: .; CDR3 length: 13; V gene: TRBV27; J gene: TRBJ1-5; clone size: .
CDR3 DNA: TGTGCCAGTAGTATTGGGGACGATGGCTACACCTTC; CDR3 protein: CASSIGDDGYTF; D gene: .; CDR3 length: 12; V gene: TRBV19; J gene: TRBJ1-2; clone size: .
CDR3 DNA: TGTGCCAGCAGCGCAAGAGCAGGGGGCACCTACGAGCAGTACTTC; CDR3 protein: CASSARAGGTYEQYF; D gene: TRBD1; CDR3 length: 15; V gene: TRBV9; J gene: TRBJ2-7; clone size: .
CDR3 DNA: TGTGCCAGCAGCCACGGGGCCAAGAGGAATCAGCCCCAGCATTTT; CDR3 protein: CASSHGAKRNQPQHF; D gene: .; CDR3 length: 15; V gene: TRBV3-1/TRBV3-2; J gene: TRBJ1-5; clone size: once
CDR3 DNA: TGTGCCTGGAGTGTACGCGGGGAGTGGGAGACCCAGTACTTC; CDR3 protein: CAWSVRGEWETQYF; D gene: .; CDR3 length: 14; V gene: TRBV30; J gene: TRBJ2-5; clone size: once
CDR3 DNA: TGCGCCAGCAGTGTCGGGATTCAAGAGACCCAGTACTTC; CDR3 protein: CASSVGIQETQYF; D gene: .; CDR3 length: 13; V gene: TRBV10-1; J gene: TRBJ2-5; clone size: .
CDR3 DNA: TGTGCCAGCAGCTCTCGACTAGCGGGAGGCCACACCGGGGAGCTGTTTTTT; CDR3 protein: CASSSRLAGGHTGELFF; D gene: TRBD2; CDR3 length: 17; V gene: TRBV7-3; J gene: TRBJ2-2; clone size: .
CDR3 DNA: TGTGCCAGCAGTTTATGGGCAGGGGGGAACACCGGGGAGCTGTTTTTT; CDR3 protein: CASSLWAGGNTGELFF; D gene: TRBD1; CDR3 length: 16; V gene: TRBV27; J gene: TRBJ2-2; clone size: .
CDR3 DNA: TGCGCCAGCAGCTTGGGGATGCCCTACGAGCAGTACTTC; CDR3 protein: CASSLGMPYEQYF; D gene: .; CDR3 length: 13; V gene: TRBV5-1; J gene: TRBJ2-7; clone size: few
CDR3 DNA: TGCGCCAGCAGCCAAGGGGGGGGCCTGAACACTGAAGCTTTCTTT; CDR3 protein: CASSQGGGLNTEAFF; D gene: .; CDR3 length: 15; V gene: TRBV4-1; J gene: TRBJ1-1; clone size: .
CDR3 DNA: TGTGCCAGCAGCGTAGCAGGTAGCGGGGGCACAGATACGCAGTATTTT; CDR3 protein: CASSVAGSGGTDTQYF; D gene: TRBD2; CDR3 length: 16; V gene: TRBV9; J gene: TRBJ2-3; clone size: .
CDR3 DNA: TGTGCCAGTAGTATAGCGGGCTCACCCCTCCACTTT; CDR3 protein: CASSIAGSPLHF; D gene: .; CDR3 length: 12; V gene: TRBV19; J gene: TRBJ1-6; clone size: .
CDR3 DNA: TGCAGCGTTCTGGGGGGCGGTAATGAAAAACTGTTTTTT; CDR3 protein: CSVLGGGNEKLFF; D gene: .; CDR3 length: 13; V gene: TRBV29-1; J gene: TRBJ1-4; clone size: .
CDR3 DNA: TGCAGCGCCCAGTGGGGGAGGGGAAATACGCAGTATTTT; CDR3 protein: CSAQWGRGNTQYF; D gene: TRBD2; CDR3 length: 13; V gene: TRBV29-1; J gene: TRBJ2-3; clone size: .
CDR3 DNA: TGTGCCAGCAACCCAACCGCCTACGAGCAGTACTTC; CDR3 protein: CASNPTAYEQYF; D gene: .; CDR3 length: 12; V gene: TRBV6-5; J gene: TRBJ2-7; clone size: .
CDR3 DNA: TGTGCCAGCAGCTCCGAGGACAAATTACAGTTCTTC; CDR3 protein: CASSSEDKLQFF; D gene: .; CDR3 length: 12; V gene: TRBV7-9; J gene: TRBJ2-1; clone size: .
CDR3 DNA: TGTGCCAGCAGTCCCCGACAGGGATGGAATCAGCCCCAGCATTTT; CDR3 protein: CASSPRQGWNQPQHF; D gene: TRBD1; CDR3 length: 15; V gene: TRBV6-2/TRBV6-3; J gene: TRBJ1-5; clone size: .
CDR3 DNA: TGCGCCAGCAGCTTGGATCCGGGACAGCGGTACGAGCAGTACTTC; CDR3 protein: CASSLDPGQRYEQYF; D gene: TRBD1; CDR3 length: 15; V gene: TRBV5-1; J gene: TRBJ2-7; clone size: .
CDR3 DNA: TGTGCCAGCAGCGCCAGAGCAGGGGAGAGCACAGATACGCAGTATTTT; CDR3 protein: CASSARAGESTDTQYF; D gene: .; CDR3 length: 16; V gene: TRBV9; J gene: TRBJ2-3; clone size: .
CDR3 DNA: TGTGCCAGTACCCCCGCAGGTGAATCCTACGAGCAGTACTTC; CDR3 protein: CASTPAGESYEQYF; D gene: .; CDR3 length: 14; V gene: TRBV6-5; J gene: TRBJ2-7; clone size: .
CDR3 DNA: TGTGCCAGCAGCCAAGCGGTTAGGACAGGGTACAATGAGCAGTTCTTC; CDR3 protein: CASSQAVRTGYNEQFF; D gene: TRBD1; CDR3 length: 16; V gene: TRBV3-1/TRBV3-2; J gene: TRBJ2-1; clone size: .
CDR3 DNA: TGTGCCAGCAGCCTTGAGTTGTCGGATCAGCCCCAGCATTTT; CDR3 protein: CASSLELSDQPQHF; D gene: .; CDR3 length: 14; V gene: TRBV4-2; J gene: TRBJ1-5; clone size: .
CDR3 DNA: TGTGCCAGCAGCTCCTTAGTGGGACAGGGCTCTGAAGCTTTCTTT; CDR3 protein: CASSSLVGQGSEAFF; D gene: TRBD1; CDR3 length: 15; V gene: TRBV11-2; J gene: TRBJ1-1; clone size: .
CDR3 DNA: TGTGCCAGCAGCGTAGATCAGGGTCCTAACACTGAAGCTTTCTTT; CDR3 protein: CASSVDQGPNTEAFF; D gene: .; CDR3 length: 15; V gene: TRBV9; J gene: TRBJ1-1; clone size: .
CDR3 DNA: TGTGCCAGCAAAAGGACAGGGTTGACCGGGGAGCTGTTTTTT; CDR3 protein: CASKRTGLTGELFF; D gene: TRBD1; CDR3 length: 14; V gene: TRBV2; J gene: TRBJ2-2; clone size: .
CDR3 DNA: TGTGCCAGCAGCTTAGGGGGCCCGGGCTTGAACACTGAAGCTTTCTTT; CDR3 protein: CASSLGGPGLNTEAFF; D gene: .; CDR3 length: 16; V gene: TRBV13; J gene: TRBJ1-1; clone size: .
CDR3 DNA: TGTGCCAGCAGCCTGTACCTGGACCCGAGGGGGCAGTATTTT; CDR3 protein: CASSLYLDPRGQYF; D gene: .; CDR3 length: 14; V gene: TRBV9; J gene: TRBJ2-3; clone size: once
CDR3 DNA: TGTGCCAGCAGAACAGGGGGCCGGGGAGAAGATACGCAGTATTTT; CDR3 protein: CASRTGGRGEDTQYF; D gene: TRBD1; CDR3 length: 15; V gene: TRBV2; J gene: TRBJ2-3; clone size: .
CDR3 DNA: TGCGCCAGCAGCTTGGAGGGACAGAACTATGGCTACACCTTC; CDR3 protein: CASSLEGQNYGYTF; D gene: TRBD1; CDR3 length: 14; V gene: TRBV5-1; J gene: TRBJ1-2; clone size: .
CDR3 DNA: TGTGCCAGCCTCTCGACAGGGGGGGATGAAAAACTGTTTTTT; CDR3 protein: CASLSTGGDEKLFF; D gene: TRBD1; CDR3 length: 14; V gene: TRBV6-6; J gene: TRBJ1-4; clone size: .
CDR3 DNA: TGTGCCAGCAGCTTAACTGGGGCCAACGTCCTGACTTTC; CDR3 protein: CASSLTGANVLTF; D gene: .; CDR3 length: 13; V gene: TRBV7-9; J gene: TRBJ2-6; clone size: .
CDR3 DNA: TGTGCCAGCAGCTATACTAACACTGAAGCTTTCTTT; CDR3 protein: CASSYTNTEAFF; D gene: .; CDR3 length: 12; V gene: TRBV5-6; J gene: TRBJ1-1; clone size: .
CDR3 DNA: TGTGCCAGCAGTTTTGAGTCTAGCGGGAGGGCCCCAGGCGAGACCCAGTACTTC; CDR3 protein: CASSFESSGRAPGETQYF; D gene: TRBD2; CDR3 length: 18; V gene: TRBV27; J gene: TRBJ2-5; clone size: .
CDR3 DNA: TGTGCCAGCAGCTCCCGGGACACCAGTCAGCCCCAGCATTTT; CDR3 protein: CASSSRDTSQPQHF; D gene: .; CDR3 length: 14; V gene: TRBV13; J gene: TRBJ1-5; clone size: .